A single TCR beta chain is shown here with its context. Its target is unknown. Assay used: immunoSEQ multiplex PCR; TCRdb lists only in-frame clones, some missing. The sample has about 15,000 clones; roughly four fifths are singletons. The data were taken from a study of PD-1 blockade in classical Hodgkin lymphoma. Whole-study findings and limits: Repertoire differences lack defined causes, possibly disease activity or prior therapy. Healthy donors reportedly exceeded newly diagnosed patients in baseline TCR diversity.

Time point specified: newly diagnosed, previously untreated cHL patient sample. PBMCs from patients with newly diagnosed, untreated classical Hodgkin lymphoma served as a comparison group for the relapsed/refractory trial patients. CDR1 and CDR2 from the germline V gene are MGHRA and YSYEKL. The germline V and J ends were trimmed by 2 bases and 6 bases, with 16 bases remaining between them. This CDR3 spans 15 amino acids. The rearrangement uses TRBV4-1 and TRBJ1-1, with D uncertain. Sequencing used peripheral blood mononuclear cells (PBMCs). The TCR comes from a human donor with classical Hodgkin lymphoma. Here the CDR3 DNA reads TGCGCCAGCAGCCAACCGGCCGGGCCCCGGGCTGAAGCTTTCTTT. Encoded protein: CASSQPAGPRAEAFF.